These 9 T cell receptor beta chains were all obtained from the same sample, sequenced in a study of blood T cell repertoires in COVID-19. Profiled with immunoSEQ multiplex PCR; TCRdb holds only in-frame clones, not every one. The sample has 60,000 or so clones, around 65% seen once. Sequences were obtained from PBMCs or T cells enriched from blood (not recorded which). Source of these receptors: a woman aged 60-75 years who had been exposed to COVID-19.

This clone occurred a few times. This chain joins TRBV7-3 and TRBJ2-3, with D perhaps matching TRBD1 (6 bases). The V gene's germline CDR1 is SGHTA and CDR2 FQGTGA. V lost 2 bases and J 4 bases, leaving 13 bases between the germline ends. The length of the CDR3 is 15 residues. CDR3 sequence reads: CASSLSQGKADTQYF. For the CDR3, the DNA is TGTGCCAGCAGCTTATCACAGGGAAAGGCAGATACGCAGTATTTT.

This clone was found many times. The V gene is TRBV4-2, the J gene TRBJ2-7, with D uncertain. Trimming removed 0 bases from V and 2 bases from J, with 5 bases in between. CDR1 and CDR2 from the germline V gene are LGHNA and YNFKEQ. The CDR3 has 13 amino acids. DNA for the CDR3: TGTGCCAGCAGCCAAGATCCTACCTACGAGCAGTACTTC. Protein: CASSQDPTYEQYF.

The chain is built from TRBV28 and TRBJ2-3, with TRBD1 matching over 9 bases. CDR1 is MDHEN, CDR2 SYDVKM, per germline. V dropped 6 bases and J dropped 14; count of bases not matched to a gene: 18. The CDR3 sequence is 15 residues long. The CDR3 loop is CASSSVPTQGARLYF. CDR3 bases: TGTGCCAGCAGCTCGGTCCCCACACAGGGGGCGCGTCTGTATTTT.

About this clone: At one of its ends the junction is not consistent with the germline gene, which may arise from a read error. In nucleotides, the CDR3 is TGTGCCACCAGCGGGGGGACCTACGAGCAGTACTTC. Translating gives CATSGGTYEQYF. This sequence joins TRBV3-1 (or the pseudogene TRBV3-2) and TRBJ2-7, with 9 bases fitting TRBD2. Germline V CDR1 and CDR2: LGHDT, YNNKEL (reference sequence). The CDR3 covers 12 residues.

CDR3 sequence: CASSLSRGPSYNEQFF. The CDR3 DNA sequence: TGTGCCAGCAGCTTGTCCAGGGGACCCTCCTACAATGAGCAGTTCTTC. The rearrangement joins TRBV28 to TRBJ2-1, with D perhaps TRBD1 (6 bases). The germline gives CDR1 MDHEN, CDR2 SYDVKM. Deletions cut 6 bases from V and 0 bases from J, with 15 bases between. There are 16 residues in the CDR3.

This rearrangement joins TRBV28 to TRBJ1-2; 10 bases agree with TRBD1. Germline V CDR1 and CDR2: MDHEN, SYDVKM. The CDR3 contains 13 residues. The V segment lost 11 bases and the J segment 8 bases; nucleotides outside the gene matches: 11. CDR3 sequence (DNA): TGTGCCCTAAGACAGGGGGCCCAGGGGGGCTACACCTTC. This gives the protein CALRQGAQGGYTF.

The rearrangement uses TRBV10-3 and TRBJ2-3, with D possibly TRBD2 on 6 matching bases. This CDR3 is 19 amino acids long. V was trimmed by 0 bases and J by 1 base, leaving 20 bases between them. Germline V lookup: CDR1 ENHRY, CDR2 SYGVKD. The CDR3 loop is CAISESRFGGGIGTDTQYF. CDR3 nucleotides: TGTGCCATCAGTGAGTCTAGATTTGGCGGAGGGATCGGCACAGATACGCAGTATTTT.

The chain links TRBV3-1 (or the pseudogene TRBV3-2) to TRBJ2-1; TRBD2 matches 7 bases. This CDR3 has 16 amino acids. V dropped 6 bases and J dropped 1; count of bases not matched to a gene: 9. Germline V gene sequence: CDR1 LGHDT, CDR2 YNNKEL (reference sequence). CDR3 protein: CASSHLAVSSYNEQFF. The CDR3, as DNA: TGTGCCAGCAGTCACCTAGCGGTCTCATCCTACAATGAGCAGTTCTTC.

The chain recombines TRBV7-8 with TRBJ2-7; perhaps TRBD2 as D (5 bases). The CDR3 runs 14 residues. Germline values: CDR1 SGHVS, CDR2 FQNEAQ. Trimming stripped 1 base from V and 1 base from J, with 8 bases between. The CDR3 reads CASSLGAGSYEQYF. The CDR3 nucleotides are TGTGCCAGCAGCTTAGGTGCGGGTTCCTACGAGCAGTACTTC.